This entry lists 16 T cell receptor beta chains sequenced from one sample in a study of blood T cell repertoires in COVID-19. Clones were read by immunoSEQ multiplex PCR, and TCRdb kept only the in-frame ones, dropping some. This table has around 400,000 clones, roughly 84% appearing once. The sequenced sample consisted of PBMCs or T cells enriched from blood (not recorded which). The receptors shown here come from a woman aged 18-30 years who had been exposed to COVID-19.

The chain combines TRBV30 with TRBJ2-7; 8 bases map to TRBD2. CDR1 is GTSNPN, CDR2 SVGIG, per germline (reference sequence). The CDR3 sequence is 15 residues long. V was clipped by 0 bases and J by 4 bases; unmatched bases: 8. Here the CDR3 reads CAWSVKAGAWYEQYF. The CDR3, as DNA: TGTGCCTGGAGTGTGAAAGCGGGGGCGTGGTACGAGCAGTACTTC.

V and J are TRBV19 and TRBJ2-7; D unresolved. With 1 base removed from V and 3 bases from J, the gap between germline ends came to 13 bases. The length of the CDR3 is 15 residues. CDR1 is LNHDA, CDR2 SQIVND, per germline (reference sequence). The CDR3 region has the DNA TGTGCCAGTAGTATAGGAGAACAGAGAGTCTACGAGCAGTACTTC. It yields the protein CASSIGEQRVYEQYF. Together with reference TRBV19 and TRBJ2-7, the CDR3 gives the full variable domain: DGGITQSPKYLFRKEGQNVTLSCEQNLNHDAMYWYRQDPGQGLRLIYYSQIVNDFQKGDIAEGYSVSREKKESFPLTVTSAQKNPTAFYLCASSIGEQRVYEQYFGPGTRLTVT.

This clone was observed a single time. CDR3 sequence reads: CASSLAGGLGYEQYF. In DNA, the CDR3 is TGTGCCAGCAGCTTAGCGGGGGGACTTGGCTACGAGCAGTACTTC. This sequence joins TRBV7-2 and TRBJ2-7; D might be TRBD2 (6 bases). The V and J ends lost 0 bases and 3 bases respectively, with 12 bases between them. The germline V gene encodes CDR1 SGHTA and CDR2 FQGNSA. There are 15 residues in the CDR3.

This chain uses TRBV10-2 with TRBJ2-7; 7 nucleotides align to TRBD2. The CDR3 sequence is 14 residues long. Trimming took 0 bases from V and 6 from J; bases not matched to a gene: 5. The V gene's germline CDR1 is WSHSY and CDR2 SAAADI. The CDR3 protein is CASSESGRGGEQYF. CDR3 DNA: TGCGCCAGCAGTGAGTCGGGGAGGGGCGGCGAGCAGTACTTC.

Remarks on this clone: Other DNA sequences within the sample encode an identical CDR3. The chain is built from TRBV6-5 and TRBJ2-7, with D tentatively TRBD2 (6 bases). There are 11 residues in the CDR3. V lost 7 bases, J lost 6 bases, and 10 bases lay in between. Germline CDR1 MNHEY, CDR2 SVGAGI. CDR3 region: CASTGGGEQYF. CDR3 DNA: TGTGCCAGCACCGGGGGTGGCGAGCAGTACTTC.

This sequence joins TRBV5-6 and TRBJ2-7; weak D call: TRBD2 (6 bases). V was shortened by 4 bases and J by 0 bases, with 11 bases between the two germline ends. Germline loops: CDR1 SGHDT, CDR2 YYEEEE. The CDR3 runs to 14 residues. This chain's CDR3 is CASSMGLSSYEQYF. CDR3 bases: TGTGCCAGCAGCATGGGACTTAGCTCCTACGAGCAGTACTTC.

The V and J genes are TRBV6-4 and TRBJ2-2; a possible D gene is TRBD1 (6 bases). Germline-derived CDR1 and CDR2 are MRHNA and SNTAGT. The CDR3 covers 15 residues. Trimming took off 6 bases at V and 4 bases at J, with 15 bases between the two ends. The CDR3, as DNA: TGTGCCAGCAGAGAAAACAGGGCAGGCACCGGGGAGCTGTTTTTT. This sequence encodes CASRENRAGTGELFF.

The gene calls are TRBV18 and TRBJ2-1; no reliable D call. The CDR3 totals 16 residues. Germline assignment: CDR1 KGHSH and CDR2 LQKENI. V was cut by 0 bases and J by 5 bases, with 14 bases left in between. The CDR3 sequence: CASSPPAEPLNNEQFF. For the CDR3, the DNA is TGTGCCAGCTCACCACCCGCTGAGCCATTGAACAATGAGCAGTTCTTC.

The chain links TRBV27 to TRBJ2-5, with 10 nucleotides matching TRBD2. The junction had 11 bases not matched to a gene; V was cut back by 6 bases and J by 4 bases. CDR3 length: 16 residues. Germline assignment: CDR1 MNHEY and CDR2 SMNVEV (reference sequence). The CDR3 DNA sequence: TGTGCCAGCAGGGAGCGGGGGGGCCGCAGTATAGAGACCCAGTACTTC. Its translation: CASRERGGRSIETQYF.

The J gene is TRBJ1-5, the V gene TRBV28, with D tentatively TRBD1 (5 bases). Germline CDR1 reads MDHEN; CDR2 reads SYDVKM. The CDR3 consists of 17 residues. V dropped 2 bases and J dropped 1 base, with 15 bases sitting between them. The chain's CDR3 is CASSLPVDSSSNQPQHF. CDR3 DNA sequence: TGTGCCAGCAGTTTACCCGTTGACAGCTCAAGCAATCAGCCCCAGCATTTT.

The chain couples TRBV7-2 to TRBJ1-6, with TRBD1 matching 8 bases. The CDR3 spans 14 residues. The trim removed 4 bases at V and 10 bases at J, leaving 6 bases unmatched. In germline, CDR1 is SGHTA, CDR2 FQGNSA. For the CDR3, the DNA is TGTGCCAGCAGCTCGGGCGCAGGGGGCTCACCCCTCCACTTT. Its protein is CASSSGAGGSPLHF.

The chain recombines TRBV7-3 with TRBJ1-2; 7 bases match TRBD1. J lost 5 bases, V lost 0 bases, and 6 bases had no gene match. This CDR3 is 15 amino acids long. CDR1 and CDR2 from the germline V gene are SGHTA and FQGTGA. In DNA, the CDR3 is TGTGCCAGCAGCTTAACCCAGACAGGGCCTTATGGCTACACCTTC. Amino acids: CASSLTQTGPYGYTF.

This clone was seen a few times. The rearrangement joins TRBV15 to TRBJ1-1, with TRBD1 identical over 10 bases. The CDR3 has 17 amino acids. Looked up from germline, CDR1 is LNHNV and CDR2 is YYDKDF (reference sequence). V lost 0 bases and J lost 1; bases outside the gene matches: 5. The CDR3 here is CATSRDGTGASNTEAFF. The DNA of the CDR3 is TGTGCCACCAGCAGAGACGGGACAGGGGCTTCGAACACTGAAGCTTTCTTT.

This clone has a handful of counts. The chain is built from TRBV7-9 and TRBJ2-7; TRBD2 aligns across 14 bases. The V gene's germline CDR1 is SEHNR and CDR2 FQNEAQ (reference sequence). Trimming removed 5 bases from V and 12 bases from J; junction bases left unmatched: 6. There are 13 residues in the CDR3. CDR3 in amino acids: CASSTGLAGAPYF. CDR3 in DNA: TGTGCCAGCAGCACGGGACTAGCGGGGGCCCCGTACTTC.

This chain uses TRBV28 with TRBJ2-7; possibly TRBD2 for D (7 bases). The CDR3 is made up of 13 amino acids. Germline V gene sequence: CDR1 MDHEN, CDR2 SYDVKM. Deletions cut 3 bases from V and 4 bases from J, with 10 bases between. CDR3 in DNA: TGTGCCAGCAGTTTTCGGGGGGCTTACGAGCAGTACTTC. Its protein product is CASSFRGAYEQYF.

Details on this clone: This CDR3 is also generated by other DNA sequences in the sample. This chain uses TRBV2 with TRBJ1-1; 7 bases are shared with TRBD1. The CDR3 spans 11 residues. V dropped 2 bases and J dropped 10; count of bases not matched to a gene: 1. Germline values: CDR1 SNHLY, CDR2 FYNNEI. For the CDR3, the DNA is TGTGCCAGCAGTGAAAGGGGGCGAGCTTTCTTT. This translates into CASSERGRAFF.